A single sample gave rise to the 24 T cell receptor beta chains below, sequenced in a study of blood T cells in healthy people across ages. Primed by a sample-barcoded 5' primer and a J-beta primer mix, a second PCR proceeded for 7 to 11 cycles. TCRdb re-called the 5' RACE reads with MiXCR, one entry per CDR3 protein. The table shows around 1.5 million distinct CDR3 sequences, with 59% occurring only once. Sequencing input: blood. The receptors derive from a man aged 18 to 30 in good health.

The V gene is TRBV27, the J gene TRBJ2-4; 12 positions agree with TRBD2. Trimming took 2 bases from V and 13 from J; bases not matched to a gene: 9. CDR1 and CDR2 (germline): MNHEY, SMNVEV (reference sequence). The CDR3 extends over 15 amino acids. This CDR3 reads CASSLRLAGVEEQYF. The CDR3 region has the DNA TGTGCCAGCAGTTTAAGACTAGCGGGAGTTGAAGAGCAGTACTTC.

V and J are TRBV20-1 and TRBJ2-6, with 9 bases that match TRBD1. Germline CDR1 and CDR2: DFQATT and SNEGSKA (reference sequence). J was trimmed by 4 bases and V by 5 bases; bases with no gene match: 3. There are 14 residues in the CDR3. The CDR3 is CSALQGAGANVLTF. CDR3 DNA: TGCAGTGCTTTACAGGGGGCAGGGGCCAACGTCCTGACTTTC.

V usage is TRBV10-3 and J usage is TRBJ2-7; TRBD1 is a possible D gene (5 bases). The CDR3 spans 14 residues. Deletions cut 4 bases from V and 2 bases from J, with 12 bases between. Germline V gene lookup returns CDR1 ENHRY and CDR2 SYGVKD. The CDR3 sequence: CAISADSGTYEQYF. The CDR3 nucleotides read TGTGCCATCAGTGCGGATTCAGGGACCTACGAGCAGTACTTC.

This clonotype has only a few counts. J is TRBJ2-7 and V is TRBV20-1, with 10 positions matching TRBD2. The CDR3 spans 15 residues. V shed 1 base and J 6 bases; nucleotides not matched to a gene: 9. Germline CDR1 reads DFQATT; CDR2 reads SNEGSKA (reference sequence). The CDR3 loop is CSARATGTSESEQYF. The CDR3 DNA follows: TGCAGTGCTAGAGCCACCGGGACTAGCGAATCCGAGCAGTACTTC.

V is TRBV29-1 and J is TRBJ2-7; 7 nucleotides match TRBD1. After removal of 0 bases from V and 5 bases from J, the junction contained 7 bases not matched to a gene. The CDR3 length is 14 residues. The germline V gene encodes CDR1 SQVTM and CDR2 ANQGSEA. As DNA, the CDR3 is TGCAGCGTTGAAGAGAGGGGGCAAGGGGACGAGCAGTACTTC. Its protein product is CSVEERGQGDEQYF.

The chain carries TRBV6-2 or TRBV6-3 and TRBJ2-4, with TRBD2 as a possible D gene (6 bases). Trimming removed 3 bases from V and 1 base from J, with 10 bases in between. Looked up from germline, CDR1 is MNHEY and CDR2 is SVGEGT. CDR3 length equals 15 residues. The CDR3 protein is CASSYGGRAKNIQYF. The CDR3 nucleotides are TGTGCCAGCAGTTATGGGGGGAGGGCCAAAAACATTCAGTACTTC.

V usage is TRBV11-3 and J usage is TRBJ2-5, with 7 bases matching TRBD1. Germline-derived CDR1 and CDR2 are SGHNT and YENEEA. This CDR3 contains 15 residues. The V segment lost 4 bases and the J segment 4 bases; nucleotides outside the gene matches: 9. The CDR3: CASSYRGTETETQYF. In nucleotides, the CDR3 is TGTGCCAGCAGCTATAGGGGGACAGAAACAGAGACCCAGTACTTC.

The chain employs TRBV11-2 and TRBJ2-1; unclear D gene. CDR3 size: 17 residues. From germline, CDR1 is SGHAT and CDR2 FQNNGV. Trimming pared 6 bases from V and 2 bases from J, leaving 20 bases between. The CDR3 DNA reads TGTGCCAGCAGGGAACCCGGAAGGGCAGTCACCTACAATGAGCAGTTCTTC. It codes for CASREPGRAVTYNEQFF. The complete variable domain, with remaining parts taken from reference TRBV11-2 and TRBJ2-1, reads EAGVAQSPRYKIIEKRQSVAFWCNPISGHATLYWYQQILGQGPKLLIQFQNNGVVDDSQLPKDRFSAERLKGVDSTLKIQPAKLEDSAVYLCASREPGRAVTYNEQFFGPGTRLTVL.

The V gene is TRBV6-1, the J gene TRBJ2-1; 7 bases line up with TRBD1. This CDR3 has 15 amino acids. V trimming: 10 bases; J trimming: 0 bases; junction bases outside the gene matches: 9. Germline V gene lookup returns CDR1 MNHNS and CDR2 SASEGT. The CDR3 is CATTGDRSSYNEQFF. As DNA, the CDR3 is TGTGCCACCACAGGGGACCGATCCTCCTACAATGAGCAGTTCTTC.

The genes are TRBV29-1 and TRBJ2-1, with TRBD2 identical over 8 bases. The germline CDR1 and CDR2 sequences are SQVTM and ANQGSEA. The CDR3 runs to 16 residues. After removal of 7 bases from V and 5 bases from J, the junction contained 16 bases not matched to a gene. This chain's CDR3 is CSGAGFGGGRDNEQFF. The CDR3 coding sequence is TGCAGCGGCGCCGGGTTCGGCGGGGGGCGGGACAATGAGCAGTTCTTC.

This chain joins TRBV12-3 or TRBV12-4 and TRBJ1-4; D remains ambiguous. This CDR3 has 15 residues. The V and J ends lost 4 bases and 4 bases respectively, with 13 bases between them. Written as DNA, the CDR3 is TGTGCCAGCAGTTCAACTTCGGGAGTTAATGAAAAACTGTTTTTT. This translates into CASSSTSGVNEKLFF.

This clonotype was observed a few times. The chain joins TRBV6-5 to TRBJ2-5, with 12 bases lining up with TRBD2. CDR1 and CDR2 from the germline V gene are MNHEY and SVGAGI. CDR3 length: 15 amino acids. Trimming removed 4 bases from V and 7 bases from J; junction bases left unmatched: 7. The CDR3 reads CASSLTSGGRGTQYF. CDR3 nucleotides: TGTGCCAGCAGTTTGACTAGCGGGGGAAGAGGGACCCAGTACTTC.

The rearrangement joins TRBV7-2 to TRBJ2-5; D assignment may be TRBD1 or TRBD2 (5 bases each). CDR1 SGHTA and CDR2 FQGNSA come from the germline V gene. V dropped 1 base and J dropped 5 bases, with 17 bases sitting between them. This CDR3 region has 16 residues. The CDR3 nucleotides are TGTGCCAGCAGCTTAGGTGACCGGGGCGCGCGGGAGACCCAGTACTTC. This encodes CASSLGDRGARETQYF.

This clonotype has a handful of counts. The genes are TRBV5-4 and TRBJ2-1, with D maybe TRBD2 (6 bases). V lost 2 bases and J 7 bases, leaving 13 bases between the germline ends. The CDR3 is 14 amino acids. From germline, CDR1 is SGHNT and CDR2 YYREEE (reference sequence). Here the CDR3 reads CASSFGPGVNEQFF. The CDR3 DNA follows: TGTGCCAGCAGCTTTGGTCCGGGAGTGAATGAGCAGTTCTTC.

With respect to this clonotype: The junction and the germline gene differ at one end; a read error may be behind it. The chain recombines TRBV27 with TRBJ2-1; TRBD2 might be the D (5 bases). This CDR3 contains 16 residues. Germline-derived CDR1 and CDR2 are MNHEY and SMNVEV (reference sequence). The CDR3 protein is CASSFIRLVDYNGQFF. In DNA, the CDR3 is TGTGCCAGCAGTTTTATACGCCTAGTCGACTACAATGGGCAGTTCTTC.

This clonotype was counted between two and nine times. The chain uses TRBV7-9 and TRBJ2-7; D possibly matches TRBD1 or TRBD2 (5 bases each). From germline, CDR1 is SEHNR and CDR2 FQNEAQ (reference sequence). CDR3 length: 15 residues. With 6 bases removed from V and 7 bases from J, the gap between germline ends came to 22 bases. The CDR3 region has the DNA TGTGCCAGCAGATATGAGTACCGGGACCTTGGGGAGCAGTACTTC. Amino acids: CASRYEYRDLGEQYF.

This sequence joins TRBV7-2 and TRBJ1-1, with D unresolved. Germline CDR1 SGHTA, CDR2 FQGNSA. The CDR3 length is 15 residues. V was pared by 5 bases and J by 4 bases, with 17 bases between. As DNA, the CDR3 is TGTGCCAGCAGCCCCAGAGCGCTCTGGGGCACTGAAGCTTTCTTT. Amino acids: CASSPRALWGTEAFF. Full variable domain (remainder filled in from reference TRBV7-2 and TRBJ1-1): GAGVSQSPSNKVTEKGKDVELRCDPISGHTALYWYRQSLGQGLEFLIYFQGNSAPDKSGLPSDRFSAERTGGSVSTLTIQRTQQEDSAVYLCASSPRALWGTEAFFGQGTRLTVV.

In nucleotides, the CDR3 is TGTGCCAGCAGCCAAGATGGTACAGCCTTAGAGACCCAGTACTTC. Protein sequence: CASSQDGTALETQYF. The chain employs TRBV4-2 and TRBJ2-5; D not certain. The CDR3 is 15 residues long. Looked up from germline, CDR1 is LGHNA and CDR2 is YNFKEQ. V dropped 0 bases and J dropped 4 bases, with 12 bases sitting between them.

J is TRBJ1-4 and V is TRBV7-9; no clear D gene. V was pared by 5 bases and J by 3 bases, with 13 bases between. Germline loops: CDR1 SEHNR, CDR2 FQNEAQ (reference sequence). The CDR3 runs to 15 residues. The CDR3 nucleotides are TGTGCCAGCAGCCCAGGAGACGGAGCTAATGAAAAACTGTTTTTT. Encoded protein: CASSPGDGANEKLFF.

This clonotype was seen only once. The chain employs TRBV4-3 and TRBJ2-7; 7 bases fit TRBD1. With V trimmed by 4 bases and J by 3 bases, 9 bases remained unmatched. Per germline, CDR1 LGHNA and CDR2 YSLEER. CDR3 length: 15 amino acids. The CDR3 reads CASSLNSDRDYEQYF. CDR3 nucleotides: TGCGCCAGCAGCCTGAACTCTGACAGGGACTACGAGCAGTACTTC.

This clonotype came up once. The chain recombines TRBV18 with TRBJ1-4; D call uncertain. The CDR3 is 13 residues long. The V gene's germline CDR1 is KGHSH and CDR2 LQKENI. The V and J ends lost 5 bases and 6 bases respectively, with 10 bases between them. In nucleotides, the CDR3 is TGTGCCAGCTCAAGTATGGGTGATGAAAAACTGTTTTTT. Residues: CASSSMGDEKLFF.

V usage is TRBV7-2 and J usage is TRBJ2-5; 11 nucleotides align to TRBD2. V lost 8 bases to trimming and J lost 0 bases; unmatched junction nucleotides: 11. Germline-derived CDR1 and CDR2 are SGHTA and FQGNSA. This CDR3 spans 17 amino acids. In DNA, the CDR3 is TGTGCCAGCGGACCGGGACTAGCGGACAAGTACCAAGAGACCCAGTACTTC. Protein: CASGPGLADKYQETQYF. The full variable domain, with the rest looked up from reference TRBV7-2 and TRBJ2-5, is GAGVSQSPSNKVTEKGKDVELRCDPISGHTALYWYRQSLGQGLEFLIYFQGNSAPDKSGLPSDRFSAERTGGSVSTLTIQRTQQEDSAVYLCASGPGLADKYQETQYFGPGTRLLVL.

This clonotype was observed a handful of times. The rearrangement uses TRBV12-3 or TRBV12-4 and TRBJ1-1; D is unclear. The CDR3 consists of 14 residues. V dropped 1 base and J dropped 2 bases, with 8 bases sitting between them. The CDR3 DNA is TGTGCCAGCAGTTTAGAGGTGGGTAACACTGAAGCTTTCTTT. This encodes CASSLEVGNTEAFF.

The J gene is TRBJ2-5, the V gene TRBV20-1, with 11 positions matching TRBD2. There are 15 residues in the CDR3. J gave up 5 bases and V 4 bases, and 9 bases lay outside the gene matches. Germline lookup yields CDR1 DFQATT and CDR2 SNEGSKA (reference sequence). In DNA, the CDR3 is TGCAGTGCTACCTTAGCGGGGGGGCCAGGGGAGACCCAGTACTTC. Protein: CSATLAGGPGETQYF.